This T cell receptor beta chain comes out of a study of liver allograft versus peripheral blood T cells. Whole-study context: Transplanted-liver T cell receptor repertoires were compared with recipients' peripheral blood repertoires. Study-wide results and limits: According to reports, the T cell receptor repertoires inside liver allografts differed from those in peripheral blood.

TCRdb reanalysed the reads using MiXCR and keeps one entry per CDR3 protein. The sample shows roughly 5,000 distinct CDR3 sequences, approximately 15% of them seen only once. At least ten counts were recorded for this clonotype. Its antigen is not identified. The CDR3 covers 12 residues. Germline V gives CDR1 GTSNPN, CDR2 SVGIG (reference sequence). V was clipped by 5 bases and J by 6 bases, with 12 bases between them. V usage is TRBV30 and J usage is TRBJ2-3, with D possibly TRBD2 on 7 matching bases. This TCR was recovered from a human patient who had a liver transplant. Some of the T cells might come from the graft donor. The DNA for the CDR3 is TGTGCCTGGGGGAGGGGGACGGATACGCAGTATTTT. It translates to CAWGRGTDTQYF.